This TCR beta chain was obtained from a study of blood T cell repertoires in COVID-19. Study details: Collection of acute and convalescent COVID-19 samples took place in the United States, Italy and Spain. PBMCs, B-cell-depleted T cells, or T cells provided the cDNA or gDNA that made up the material.

In germline, CDR1 is KGHSH, CDR2 LQKENI. V was pared by 3 bases and J by 5 bases, with 10 bases between. The CDR3 has 13 residues. In the authors' methods: Reference gene primer amplification yielded estimated nucleated cell counts. Sequencing was performed with immunoSEQ multiplex PCR; in TCRdb, only in-frame clones are kept and a portion is missing. V, J and clone size are taken as reported in that table, and D and trimming were inferred from the DNA itself. The data contain about 35,000 clones, roughly nine tenths of them singletons. The receptor was derived from a man aged 45 to 65 with active COVID-19. Sequenced material: peripheral blood. The chain joins TRBV18 to TRBJ1-1, with D uncertain. The CDR3 nucleotides are TGTGCCAGCTCACCCGCCCGGAGGACTGAAGCTTTCTTT. Translated, it gives CASSPARRTEAFF.